This passage covers 28 T cell receptor beta chains from one sample sequenced in a study of metastatic and nonmetastatic thyroid tumors. TCRdb re-clonotyped the PCR reads through MiXCR. Here the sample spans about 13,000 clones, around 28% being singletons. Thyroid surgery took place with no prior treatment in any patient. Input material: tumor tissue. The receptors derive from a female donor with papillary thyroid cancer or a benign thyroid nodule (not recorded which). Some clones in this sample may be carry-over from other donors' samples.

The table lists this clone with a count of one. V usage is TRBV7-8 and J usage is TRBJ2-7; 8 bases align to TRBD1. The CDR3 is made up of 15 amino acids. From germline, CDR1 is SGHVS and CDR2 FQNEAQ. V dropped 6 bases and J dropped 4; count of bases not matched to a gene: 11. CDR3 amino acids: CASSYPGQGVYEQYF. CDR3 in DNA: TGTGCCAGCAGTTATCCCGGACAGGGTGTTTACGAGCAGTACTTC.

A single count supports this clone. The junction departs from the called germline gene at one end, perhaps through a read error. V gene TRBV9 combines with J gene TRBJ2-5; D ambiguous. There are 13 residues in the CDR3. Germline CDR1 reads SGDLS; CDR2 reads YYNGEE. The chain's CDR3 is CANSTWIYDAQYF. In DNA, the CDR3 is TGTGCCAACAGCACGTGGATATATGATGCCCAGTACTTC. Full variable domain (remainder filled in from reference TRBV9 and TRBJ2-5): DSGVTQTPKHLITATGQRVTLRCSPRSGDLSVYWYQQSLDQGLQFLIQYYNGEERAKGNILERFSAQQFPDLHSELNLSSLELGDSALYFCANSTWIYDAQYFGPGTRLLVL.

The chain carries TRBV20-1 and TRBJ2-7; a weak D match, TRBD1 (6 bases). V dropped 1 base and J dropped 5 bases, with 12 bases sitting between them. CDR3 size: 13 residues. The V gene's germline CDR1 is DFQATT and CDR2 SNEGSKA (reference sequence). CDR3 region: CSARATGSNEQYF. In DNA, the CDR3 is TGCAGTGCTAGAGCAACAGGGAGCAACGAGCAGTACTTC.

This clone is medium-sized in the sample. The chain couples TRBV20-1 to TRBJ1-5, with TRBD1 identical over 7 bases. Per germline, CDR1 DFQATT and CDR2 SNEGSKA (reference sequence). V lost 5 bases and J lost 9; bases outside the gene matches: 10. CDR3 length equals 13 residues. In DNA, the CDR3 is TGCAGTGCTCCGACAGGGAGTGAAGGGCCCCAGCATTTT. Encoded protein: CSAPTGSEGPQHF.

The chain is built from TRBV15 and TRBJ2-7; D unresolved. Germline V gene sequence: CDR1 LNHNV, CDR2 YYDKDF (reference sequence). V shed 5 bases and J shed 3 bases, with 11 bases lying between them. The CDR3 contains 13 residues. CDR3 in amino acids: CATSDQNLYEQYF. The DNA for the CDR3 is TGTGCCACCAGCGATCAGAACCTCTACGAGCAGTACTTC.

In this sample, this clone turned up a few times. This chain links TRBV27 with TRBJ2-7; a weak D match, TRBD1 (5 bases). V was cut by 6 bases and J by 6 bases, with 12 bases left in between. Germline CDR1 is MNHEY and CDR2 is SMNVEV (reference sequence). CDR3 length equals 12 residues. The CDR3 bases are TGTGCCAGCAGATCACAGGTCTCCGAGCAGTACTTC. It encodes CASRSQVSEQYF.

This clone was picked up a small number of times. The CDR3 coding sequence is TGTGCCAGCAGCTTGGCCGAAGTGGGAGGGAGTCCACGAAACATTCAGTACTTC. Its protein product is CASSLAEVGGSPRNIQYF. The chain employs TRBV5-4 and TRBJ2-4; 7 bases match TRBD2. The V segment lost 0 bases and the J segment 6 bases; nucleotides outside the gene matches: 15. The CDR3 extends over 18 amino acids. Germline CDR1 and CDR2: SGHNT and YYREEE (reference sequence). Filled out from reference TRBV5-4 and TRBJ2-4, the complete variable domain reads ETGVTQSPTHLIKTRGQQVTLRCSSQSGHNTVSWYQQALGQGPQFIFQYYREEENGRGNFPPRFSGLQFPNYSSELNVNALELDDSALYLCASSLAEVGGSPRNIQYFGAGTRLSVL.

Many counts were recorded for this clone. J is TRBJ2-7 and V is TRBV27; TRBD1 or TRBD2 may be the D gene (6 bases each). CDR1 is MNHEY, CDR2 SMNVEV, per germline (reference sequence). The CDR3 runs to 16 residues. Trimming stripped 1 base from V and 1 base from J, with 14 bases between. The CDR3 sequence is CASSLFFPGASYEQYF. CDR3 sequence (DNA): TGTGCCAGCAGTTTATTCTTCCCGGGGGCGTCCTACGAGCAGTACTTC.

This chain joins TRBV11-2 and TRBJ2-1; D is possibly TRBD1 or TRBD2 (5 bases each). CDR1 SGHAT and CDR2 FQNNGV come from the germline V gene. The CDR3 sequence is 16 residues long. Trimming removed 5 bases at V and 0 bases at J, with 14 bases between. DNA for the CDR3: TGTGCCAGCAGCCGGGACGGACCGAGCTCCTACAATGAGCAGTTCTTC. Translating it yields CASSRDGPSSYNEQFF.

By share of the sample, this clone is medium-sized (0.01 to 0.1%). J is TRBJ2-7 and V is TRBV28; TRBD2 matches 13 bases. V was clipped by 5 bases and J by 4 bases; unmatched bases: 17. The CDR3 contains 19 residues. In germline, CDR1 is MDHEN, CDR2 SYDVKM. This CDR3 reads CASSPTRSWTSGRRYEQYF. CDR3 coding DNA: TGTGCCAGCAGTCCTACTCGAAGCTGGACTAGCGGGAGAAGATACGAGCAGTACTTC. The full variable domain, rest sourced from reference TRBV28 and TRBJ2-7, is DVKVTQSSRYLVKRTGEKVFLECVQDMDHENMFWYRQDPGLGLRLIYFSYDVKMKEKGDIPEGYSVSREKKERFSLILESASTNQTSMYLCASSPTRSWTSGRRYEQYFGPGTRLTVT.

V and J are TRBV28 and TRBJ2-1; D perhaps matches TRBD2 (6 bases). V lost 5 bases and J lost 9, with 17 bases in between. This CDR3 region has 14 residues. CDR1 and CDR2 (germline): MDHEN, SYDVKM. The CDR3 DNA reads TGTGCCAGCAGTGCCGGACTACGGTTCGGTGAGCAGTTCTTC. Translating gives CASSAGLRFGEQFF. Looking up the rest from reference TRBV28 and TRBJ2-1 gives the full variable domain: DVKVTQSSRYLVKRTGEKVFLECVQDMDHENMFWYRQDPGLGLRLIYFSYDVKMKEKGDIPEGYSVSREKKERFSLILESASTNQTSMYLCASSAGLRFGEQFFGPGTRLTVL.

This clone was observed many times. CDR3 residues: CASSLDRAQPQHF. CDR3 in DNA: TGTGCCAGCAGCTTAGACAGGGCTCAGCCCCAGCATTTT. The genes are TRBV11-2 and TRBJ1-5; D may be TRBD1 (5 bases). Germline CDR1 is SGHAT and CDR2 is FQNNGV. This CDR3 region has 13 residues. Trimming took 0 bases from V and 6 from J, leaving 6 bases between them.

This chain links TRBV5-1 with TRBJ2-1; a weak D match, TRBD2 (5 bases). V was shortened by 0 bases and J by 0 bases, with 10 bases between the two germline ends. The germline CDR1 and CDR2 sequences are SGHRS and YFSETQ. CDR3 length: 16 residues. The CDR3 is CASSLGAASSYNEQFF. DNA for the CDR3: TGCGCCAGCAGCTTGGGAGCGGCAAGCTCCTACAATGAGCAGTTCTTC. Supplemented by reference TRBV5-1 and TRBJ2-1, the full variable domain reads KAGVTQTPRYLIKTRGQQVTLSCSPISGHRSVSWYQQTPGQGLQFLFEYFSETQRNKGNFPGRFSGRQFSNSRSEMNVSTLELGDSALYLCASSLGAASSYNEQFFGPGTRLTVL.

This clone was detected only a few times. The chain couples TRBV6-2 or TRBV6-3 to TRBJ1-2, with D tentatively TRBD1 (5 bases). The CDR3 is made up of 17 amino acids. Trimming pared 9 bases from V and 5 bases from J, leaving 28 bases between. Germline assignment: CDR1 MNHEY and CDR2 SVGEGT. The CDR3 DNA reads TGTGCCAGAACCGACCTTTTGGTGTCCGGGACCTCATATGGCTACACCTTC. Translation gives CARTDLLVSGTSYGYTF.

The rearrangement joins TRBV20-1 to TRBJ2-5, with 9 bases identical to TRBD2. After removal of 0 bases from V and 2 bases from J, the junction contained 7 bases not matched to a gene. Germline V gene lookup returns CDR1 DFQATT and CDR2 SNEGSKA (reference sequence). The CDR3 is 16 residues long. The CDR3 here is CSARETSGTLQETQYF. The DNA of the CDR3 is TGCAGTGCTAGAGAGACTAGCGGAACCCTTCAAGAGACCCAGTACTTC.

In its sample, this clone is medium-sized. This chain links TRBV24-1 with TRBJ2-1, with D maybe TRBD1 (6 bases). The CDR3 totals 13 residues. Germline CDR1 is KGHDR and CDR2 is SFDVKD. V was shortened by 9 bases and J by 4 bases, with 12 bases between the two germline ends. The CDR3 spells CATEQGPYNEQFF. The CDR3, as DNA: TGTGCCACCGAGCAGGGGCCTTACAATGAGCAGTTCTTC.

In its sample, this clone was seen a few times. The chain is built from TRBV6-1 and TRBJ2-5; 14 bases line up with TRBD2. Germline CDR1 MNHNS, CDR2 SASEGT. The CDR3 contains 15 residues. V lost 4 bases to trimming and J lost 2 bases; unmatched junction nucleotides: 0. DNA of the CDR3: TGTGCCAGCAGTGGACTAGCGGGGGGGCAAGAGACCCAGTACTTC. This codes for CASSGLAGGQETQYF.

As regards this clone: One end of the junction is discordant with germline, which a read error may explain. CDR3 residues: CSTRGYDRGFSYEQYF. In nucleotides, the CDR3 is TGCAGTACTAGAGGATACGACAGGGGATTCTCCTACGAGCAGTACTTC. The chain is built from TRBV20-1 and TRBJ2-7, with TRBD1 matching 8 bases. This CDR3 is 16 amino acids long. Per germline, CDR1 DFQATT and CDR2 SNEGSKA (reference sequence).

Concerning this clone: With a much larger clone just one base away, this may be a read error. The J gene is TRBJ2-5, the V gene TRBV7-9; D unresolved. Germline-derived CDR1 and CDR2 are SEHNR and FQNEAQ (reference sequence). CDR3 length: 14 residues. The ends were cut back, 5 bases at V and 3 bases at J, with 13 bases in the middle. CDR3 in DNA: TGTGCCAGCAGCCACAGAACCAGTGAAGAGACCCAGTACTTC. Its protein is CASSHRTSEETQYF. Looking up the rest from reference TRBV7-9 and TRBJ2-5 gives the full variable domain: DTGVSQNPRHKITKRGQNVTFRCDPISEHNRLYWYRQTLGQGPEFLTYFQNEAQLEKSRLLSDRFSAERPKGSFSTLEIQRTEQGDSAMYLCASSHRTSEETQYFGPGTRLLVL.

This clone was seen more than once but under ten times. The chain has TRBV27 and TRBJ1-1; D is uncertain. CDR3 length equals 13 residues. CDR1 is MNHEY and CDR2 is SMNVEV in the germline V gene (reference sequence). V lost 3 bases and J lost 2, with 7 bases in between. The CDR3 protein is CASSLSINTEAFF. The CDR3, as DNA: TGTGCCAGCAGTTTGTCCATAAACACTGAAGCTTTCTTT.

This clone was observed a few times. This chain links TRBV6-1 with TRBJ2-2; no firm D call. Germline V gives CDR1 MNHNS, CDR2 SASEGT. This CDR3 has 15 residues. V lost 6 bases to trimming and J lost 5 bases, with 16 bases between them. The CDR3 reads CASRLRNQGTGELFF. As DNA, the CDR3 is TGTGCCAGCAGGCTCCGGAACCAAGGGACCGGGGAGCTGTTTTTT.

The chain is built from TRBV28 and TRBJ1-1; 7 nucleotides align to TRBD1. The ends lost 6 bases at V and 4 bases at J; junction bases unmatched: 2. Germline V CDR1 and CDR2: MDHEN, SYDVKM. CDR3 length: 12 amino acids. CDR3 in amino acids: CASSPGGTEAFF. As DNA, the CDR3 is TGTGCCAGCAGCCCAGGGGGCACTGAAGCTTTCTTT.

This clone is labeled medium-sized. This chain joins TRBV9 and TRBJ1-2; possible D gene TRBD1, 6 bases. Germline CDR1 SGDLS, CDR2 YYNGEE. This CDR3 has 15 residues. With 0 bases removed from V and 5 bases from J, the gap between germline ends came to 14 bases. The DNA for the CDR3 is TGTGCCAGCAGCGTAGGAGGGGAAAGGGGGTATGGCTACACCTTC. Its translation: CASSVGGERGYGYTF.

This clone was counted at least ten times. The chain joins TRBV7-6 to TRBJ2-1; unclear D gene. The CDR3 consists of 16 residues. The V and J ends lost 5 bases and 1 base respectively, with 15 bases between them. The germline CDR1 and CDR2 sequences are SGHVS and FNYEAQ. The CDR3 spells CASSTNQEISYNEQFF. The DNA of the CDR3 is TGTGCCAGCAGCACCAATCAGGAGATATCCTACAATGAGCAGTTCTTC.

This clone was recorded only once. The V and J genes are TRBV7-9 and TRBJ2-7; 7 nucleotides match TRBD1. The CDR3 covers 14 residues. The V segment lost 2 bases and the J segment 3 bases; nucleotides outside the gene matches: 4. Germline CDR1 reads SEHNR; CDR2 reads FQNEAQ (reference sequence). DNA of the CDR3: TGTGCCAGCAGCTTATGGGACAGACACTACGAGCAGTACTTC. Protein product: CASSLWDRHYEQYF.

The chain has TRBV6-2 or TRBV6-3 and TRBJ2-3, with D hard to call. Trimming removed 0 bases from V and 0 bases from J, with 10 bases in between. Germline V gene lookup returns CDR1 MNHEY and CDR2 SVGEGT. This CDR3 region has 16 residues. The CDR3 sequence: CASSYSKGRSTDTQYF. The CDR3 bases are TGTGCCAGCAGTTACTCGAAGGGTCGTAGCACAGATACGCAGTATTTT.

The J gene is TRBJ2-7, the V gene TRBV20-1; 9 bases line up with TRBD2. The CDR3 is made up of 14 amino acids. J lost 4 bases, V lost 6 bases, and 10 bases had no gene match. Germline lookup yields CDR1 DFQATT and CDR2 SNEGSKA (reference sequence). The CDR3 is CSAILAGIGYEQYF. CDR3 nucleotide sequence: TGCAGTGCGATTCTAGCGGGAATAGGGTACGAGCAGTACTTC.

This clone has a single count. The rearrangement links TRBV20-1 to TRBJ2-7; weak D call: TRBD1 (6 bases). This CDR3 has 14 amino acids. The V end was cut by 6 bases, the J end by 2 bases, with 17 bases between. The germline V gene has CDR1 DFQATT and CDR2 SNEGSKA (reference sequence). DNA for the CDR3: TGCAGTGCCCGTCCGGGACACCGAACCTACGAGCAGTACTTC. Residues: CSARPGHRTYEQYF.